Presented here are 2 T cell receptor beta chains from one specimen sequenced in a study of cytomegalovirus exposure and HLA in healthy donors. The primer mix had 60 Vbeta and 13 Jbeta primers. Only in-frame clones appear in the TCRdb table, and some are missing; sequencing was by immunoSEQ multiplex PCR. In the table there are approximately 170,000 clones, 68% of which are singletons. The sample taken for sequencing was PBMCs. The receptors originated from a man in his forties or fifties in good health and CMV-seronegative.

The chain is built from TRBV19 and TRBJ1-2, with 12 bases lining up with TRBD1. CDR3 length equals 15 residues. Germline CDR1 is LNHDA and CDR2 is SQIVND (reference sequence). V trimming: 3 bases; J trimming: 4 bases; junction bases outside the gene matches: 3. In DNA form, the CDR3 reads TGTGCCAGTAGTATGGGGACAGGGGGCGGCTATGGCTACACCTTC. As protein: CASSMGTGGGYGYTF. Variable domain in full (rest from reference TRBV19 and TRBJ1-2): DGGITQSPKYLFRKEGQNVTLSCEQNLNHDAMYWYRQDPGQGLRLIYYSQIVNDFQKGDIAEGYSVSREKKESFPLTVTSAQKNPTAFYLCASSMGTGGGYGYTFGSGTRLTVV.

J is TRBJ2-7 and V is TRBV7-2, with D possibly TRBD2 on 6 matching bases. V lost 3 bases to trimming and J lost 3 bases, with 12 bases between them. The CDR3 extends over 14 amino acids. Germline values: CDR1 SGHTA, CDR2 FQGNSA. The CDR3 reads CASSFSGVIYEQYF. The CDR3 coding sequence is TGTGCCAGCAGCTTTTCGGGGGTGATCTACGAGCAGTACTTC.